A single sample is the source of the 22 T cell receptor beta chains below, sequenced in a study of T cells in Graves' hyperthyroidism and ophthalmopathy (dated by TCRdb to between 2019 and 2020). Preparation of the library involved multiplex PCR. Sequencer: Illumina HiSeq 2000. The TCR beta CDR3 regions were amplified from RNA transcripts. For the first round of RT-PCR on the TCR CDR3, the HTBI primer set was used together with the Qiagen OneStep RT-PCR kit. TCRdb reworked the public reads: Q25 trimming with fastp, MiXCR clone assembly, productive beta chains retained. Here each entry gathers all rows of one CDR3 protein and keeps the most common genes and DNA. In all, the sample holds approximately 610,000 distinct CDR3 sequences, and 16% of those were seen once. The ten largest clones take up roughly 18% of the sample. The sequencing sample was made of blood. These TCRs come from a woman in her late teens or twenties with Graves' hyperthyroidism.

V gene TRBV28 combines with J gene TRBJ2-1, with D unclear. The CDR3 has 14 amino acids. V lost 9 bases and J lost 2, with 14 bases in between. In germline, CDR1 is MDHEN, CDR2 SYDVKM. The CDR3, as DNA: TGTGCCAGTAATCACCGGCCGACCTACAATGAGCAGTTCTTC. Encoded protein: CASNHRPTYNEQFF.

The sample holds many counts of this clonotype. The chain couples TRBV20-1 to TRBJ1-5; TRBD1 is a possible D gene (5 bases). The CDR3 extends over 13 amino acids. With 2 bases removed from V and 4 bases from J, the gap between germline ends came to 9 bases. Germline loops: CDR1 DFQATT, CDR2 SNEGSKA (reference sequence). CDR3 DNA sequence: TGCAGTGCTAGATCAGGGCTGAATCAGCCCCAGCATTTT. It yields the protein CSARSGLNQPQHF.

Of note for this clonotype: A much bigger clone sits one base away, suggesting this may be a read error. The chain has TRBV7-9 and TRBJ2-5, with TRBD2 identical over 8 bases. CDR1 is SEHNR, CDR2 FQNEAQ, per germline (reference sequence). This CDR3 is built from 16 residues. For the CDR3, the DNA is TGTGCCAACAGCCCCCATAGCGGGACGAGCCAAGAGACCCAGTACTTC. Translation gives CANSPHSGTSQETQYF. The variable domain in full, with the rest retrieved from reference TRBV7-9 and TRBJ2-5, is DTGVSQNPRHKITKRGQNVTFRCDPISEHNRLYWYRQTLGQGPEFLTYFQNEAQLEKSRLLSDRFSAERPKGSFSTLEIQRTEQGDSAMYLCANSPHSGTSQETQYFGPGTRLLVL.

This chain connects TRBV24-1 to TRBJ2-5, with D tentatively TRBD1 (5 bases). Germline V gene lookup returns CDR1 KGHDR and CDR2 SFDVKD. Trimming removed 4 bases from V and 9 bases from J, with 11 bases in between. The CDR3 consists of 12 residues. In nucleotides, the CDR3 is TGTGCCACCAGTGACGTCCTAGGGGCCCAGTACTTC. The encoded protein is CATSDVLGAQYF.

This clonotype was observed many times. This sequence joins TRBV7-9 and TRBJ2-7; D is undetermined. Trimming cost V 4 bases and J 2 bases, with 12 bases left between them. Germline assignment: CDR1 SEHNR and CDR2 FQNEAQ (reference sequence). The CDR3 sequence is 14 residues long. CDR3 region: CASSSGLLPYEQYF. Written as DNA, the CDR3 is TGTGCCAGCAGCTCGGGCCTCCTACCCTACGAGCAGTACTTC.

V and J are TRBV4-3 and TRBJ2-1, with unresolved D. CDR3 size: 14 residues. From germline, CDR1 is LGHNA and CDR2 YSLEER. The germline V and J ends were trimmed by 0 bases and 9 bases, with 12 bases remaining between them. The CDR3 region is CASSQELGLGEQFF. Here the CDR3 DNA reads TGCGCCAGCAGCCAAGAACTGGGTCTGGGTGAGCAGTTCTTC.

The CDR3 DNA follows: TGCGCCAGCAGCTTGGGTATCAGGACTTACACCGGGGAGCTGTTTTTT. It specifies CASSLGIRTYTGELFF. This chain links TRBV5-1 with TRBJ2-2; perhaps TRBD2 as D (5 bases). Trimming pared 0 bases from V and 3 bases from J, leaving 12 bases between. This CDR3 comprises 16 residues. The V gene's germline CDR1 is SGHRS and CDR2 YFSETQ.

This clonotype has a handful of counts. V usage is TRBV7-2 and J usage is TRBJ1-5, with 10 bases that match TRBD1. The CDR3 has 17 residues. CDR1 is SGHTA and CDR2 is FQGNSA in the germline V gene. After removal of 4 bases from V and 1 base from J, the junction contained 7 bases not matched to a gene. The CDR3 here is CASSSGTGVESNQPQHF. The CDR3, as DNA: TGTGCCAGCAGCTCCGGGACAGGGGTGGAGAGCAATCAGCCCCAGCATTTT.

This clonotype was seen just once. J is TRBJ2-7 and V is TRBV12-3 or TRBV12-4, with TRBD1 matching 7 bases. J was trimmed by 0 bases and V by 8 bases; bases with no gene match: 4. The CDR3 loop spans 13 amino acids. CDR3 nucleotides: TGTGCCAGCCTGGGACAGAGCTCCTACGAGCAGTACTTC. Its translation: CASLGQSSYEQYF.

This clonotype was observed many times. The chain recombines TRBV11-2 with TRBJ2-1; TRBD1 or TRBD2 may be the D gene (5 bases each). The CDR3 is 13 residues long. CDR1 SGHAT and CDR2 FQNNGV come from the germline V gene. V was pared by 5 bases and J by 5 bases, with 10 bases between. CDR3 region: CASSPGTHNEQFF. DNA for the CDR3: TGTGCCAGCAGCCCCGGGACCCACAATGAGCAGTTCTTC.

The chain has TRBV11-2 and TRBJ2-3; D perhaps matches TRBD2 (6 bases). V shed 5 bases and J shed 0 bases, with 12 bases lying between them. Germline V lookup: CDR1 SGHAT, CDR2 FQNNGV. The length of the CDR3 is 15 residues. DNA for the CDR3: TGTGCCAGCAGCCCCGGGAGCTTTAGCACAGATACGCAGTATTTT. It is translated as CASSPGSFSTDTQYF.

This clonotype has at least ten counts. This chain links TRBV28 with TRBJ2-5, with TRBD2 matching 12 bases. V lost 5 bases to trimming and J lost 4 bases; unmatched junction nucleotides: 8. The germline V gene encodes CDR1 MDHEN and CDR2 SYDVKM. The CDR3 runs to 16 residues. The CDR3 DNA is TGTGCCAGCAGTGAAATGACTAGCGGGAGTTTAGAGACCCAGTACTTC. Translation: CASSEMTSGSLETQYF. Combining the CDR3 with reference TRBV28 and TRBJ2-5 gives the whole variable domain DVKVTQSSRYLVKRTGEKVFLECVQDMDHENMFWYRQDPGLGLRLIYFSYDVKMKEKGDIPEGYSVSREKKERFSLILESASTNQTSMYLCASSEMTSGSLETQYFGPGTRLLVL.

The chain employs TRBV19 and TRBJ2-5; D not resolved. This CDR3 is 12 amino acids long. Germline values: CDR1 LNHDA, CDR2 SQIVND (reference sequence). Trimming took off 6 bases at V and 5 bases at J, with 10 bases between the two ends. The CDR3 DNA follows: TGTGCCAGTAGGGAGTTTAGCGAGACCCAGTACTTC. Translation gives CASREFSETQYF.

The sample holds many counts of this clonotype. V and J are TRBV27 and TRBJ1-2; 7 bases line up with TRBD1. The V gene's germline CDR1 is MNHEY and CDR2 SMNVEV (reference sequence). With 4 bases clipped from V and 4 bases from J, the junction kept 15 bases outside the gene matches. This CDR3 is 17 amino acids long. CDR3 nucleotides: TGTGCCAGCAGTTGGCCCCGGGACAGCGATTATCTCTATGGCTACACCTTC. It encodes CASSWPRDSDYLYGYTF.

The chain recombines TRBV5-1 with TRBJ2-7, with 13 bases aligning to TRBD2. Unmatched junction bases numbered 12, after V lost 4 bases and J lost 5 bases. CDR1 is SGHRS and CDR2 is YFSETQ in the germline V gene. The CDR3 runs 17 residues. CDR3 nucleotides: TGCGCCAGCAGCCAAGATCTTGGACTAGCGGGGGTCAACGAGCAGTACTTC. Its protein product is CASSQDLGLAGVNEQYF.

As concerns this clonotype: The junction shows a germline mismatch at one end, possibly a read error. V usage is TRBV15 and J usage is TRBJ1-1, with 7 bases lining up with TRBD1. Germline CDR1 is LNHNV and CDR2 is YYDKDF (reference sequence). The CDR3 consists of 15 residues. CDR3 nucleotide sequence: TGTGCCACCAGCAGAGAAGGGGGACAGAACTCTGAAGCTTTCTTT. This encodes CATSREGGQNSEAFF.

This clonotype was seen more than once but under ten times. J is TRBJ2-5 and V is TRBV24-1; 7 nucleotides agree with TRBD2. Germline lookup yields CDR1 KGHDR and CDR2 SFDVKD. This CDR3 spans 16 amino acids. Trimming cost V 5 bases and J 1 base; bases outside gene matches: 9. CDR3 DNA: TGTGCCACCAGTGTGTCCGGCGGGGGAACCCAAGAGACCCAGTACTTC. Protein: CATSVSGGGTQETQYF.

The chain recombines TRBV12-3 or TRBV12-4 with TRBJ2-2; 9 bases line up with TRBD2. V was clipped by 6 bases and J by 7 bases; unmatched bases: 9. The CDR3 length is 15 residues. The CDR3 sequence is CASSPVSGGHGELFF. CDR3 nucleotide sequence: TGTGCCAGCAGCCCAGTGAGCGGGGGGCACGGGGAGCTGTTTTTT.

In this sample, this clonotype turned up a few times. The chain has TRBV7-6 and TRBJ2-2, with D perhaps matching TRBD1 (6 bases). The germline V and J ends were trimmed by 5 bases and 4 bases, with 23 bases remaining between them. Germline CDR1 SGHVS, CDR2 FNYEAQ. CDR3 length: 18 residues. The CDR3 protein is CASSPSRRGRWGTGELFF. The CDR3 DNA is TGTGCCAGCAGCCCATCGCGCAGGGGTCGATGGGGCACCGGGGAGCTGTTTTTT.

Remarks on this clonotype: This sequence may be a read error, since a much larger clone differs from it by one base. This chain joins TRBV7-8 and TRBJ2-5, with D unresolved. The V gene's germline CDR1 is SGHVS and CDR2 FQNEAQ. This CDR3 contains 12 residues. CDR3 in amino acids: CASSFRGETQHF. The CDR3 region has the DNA TGTGCCAGCAGCTTCCGTGGAGAGACCCAGCACTTC.

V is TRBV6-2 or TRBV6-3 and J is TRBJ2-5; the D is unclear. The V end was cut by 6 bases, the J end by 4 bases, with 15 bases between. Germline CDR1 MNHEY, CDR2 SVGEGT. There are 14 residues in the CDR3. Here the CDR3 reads CASRSGPERETQYF. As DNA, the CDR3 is TGTGCCAGCAGGTCCGGACCCGAGAGAGAGACCCAGTACTTC.

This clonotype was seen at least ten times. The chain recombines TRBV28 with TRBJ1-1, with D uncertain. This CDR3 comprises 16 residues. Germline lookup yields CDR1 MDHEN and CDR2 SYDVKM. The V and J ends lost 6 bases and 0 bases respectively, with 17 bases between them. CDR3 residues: CASSHGSGRVNTEAFF. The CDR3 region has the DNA TGTGCCAGCAGCCACGGCTCCGGGAGGGTGAACACTGAAGCTTTCTTT.